The entry below gives a single T cell receptor beta chain sequence along with its context. The CDR3 runs to 16 residues. Trimming removed 1 base from V and 4 bases from J; junction bases left unmatched: 5. Germline V gene sequence: CDR1 ENHRY, CDR2 SYGVKD. This table comes from immunoSEQ multiplex PCR, and its TCRdb copy is limited to in-frame clones, with some not included. The repertoire holds some 2,100,000 clones, about 94% seen once, with approximately 0.13% in the top ten. The data belong to a study of shared clonotypes between healthy human individuals. This TCR was recovered from a young man in good health. Sequencing was done on a sample of naive CD4+ T cells sorted from blood. Subset indicated: CD45RA+ positively selected. This rearrangement joins TRBV10-3 to TRBJ2-5, with 11 bases lining up with TRBD1. CDR3 nucleotide sequence: TGTGCCATCAGTGAGTTCGGACAGGGGGCACGAGAGACCCAGTACTTC. This sequence encodes CAISEFGQGARETQYF.